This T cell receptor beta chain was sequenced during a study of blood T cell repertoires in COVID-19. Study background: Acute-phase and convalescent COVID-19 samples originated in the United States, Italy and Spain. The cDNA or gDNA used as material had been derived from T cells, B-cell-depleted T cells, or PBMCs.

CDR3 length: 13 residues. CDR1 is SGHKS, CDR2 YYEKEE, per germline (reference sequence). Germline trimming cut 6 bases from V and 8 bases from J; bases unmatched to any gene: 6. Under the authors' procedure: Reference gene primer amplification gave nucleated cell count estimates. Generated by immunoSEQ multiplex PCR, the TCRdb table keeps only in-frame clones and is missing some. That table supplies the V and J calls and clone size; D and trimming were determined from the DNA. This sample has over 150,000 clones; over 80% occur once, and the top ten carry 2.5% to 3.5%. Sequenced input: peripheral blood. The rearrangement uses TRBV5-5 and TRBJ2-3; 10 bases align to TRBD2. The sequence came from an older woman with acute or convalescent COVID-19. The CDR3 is CASTSGGMGTQYF. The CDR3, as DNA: TGTGCCAGCACTAGCGGGGGTATGGGTACGCAGTATTTT.